Listed below are T cell receptor beta chains from one sample, sequenced in a study of shared clonotypes between healthy human individuals. Generated by immunoSEQ multiplex PCR, the TCRdb table keeps only in-frame clones and is missing some. Among some 700,000 clones, 80% to 95% were seen once, and the ten largest hold less than 40%. Sequenced sample: memory CD8+ T cells from PBMCs. These receptors all come from a man aged 18-30 years in good health. Some clones in this sample may be carry-over from other donors' samples. The CDR3 runs from the conserved cysteine through the conserved F or W. Fields, in order: J gene, clone size, D gene, CDR3 length, V gene, CDR3 DNA, CDR3 protein. A D gene is named only where the DNA matches it firmly. The size of a clone is reported for some rows only, either as once, few or many, or as a class for expanded clones.

>TRBJ1-2|.|.|15|TRBV9
TGTGCCAGCAGCCCCGGTGGCAGTTCAGCCTATGGCTACACCTTC
CASSPGGSSAYGYTF
>TRBJ1-2|few|.|14|TRBV2
TGTGCCAGCAGTGATCAGGGGCGAACTTATGGCTACACCTTC
CASSDQGRTYGYTF
>TRBJ2-2|.|TRBD1|14|TRBV4-1
TGCGCCAGTCGACAGGGTACGAACACCGGGGAGCTGTTTTTT
CASRQGTNTGELFF
>TRBJ2-2|.|.|14|TRBV6-5
TGTGCCAGCAGTTACGTAGCAGGGGCCGGGGAGCTGTTTTTT
CASSYVAGAGELFF
>TRBJ2-1|.|.|15|TRBV9
TGTGCCAGCAGCGTAGAACGGGAGTGGGGGGGCGAGCAGTTCTTC
CASSVEREWGGEQFF
>TRBJ2-7|.|.|13|TRBV27
TGTGCCAGCAGTTTGTCCCGGTCCGCCGAGCAGTACTTC
CASSLSRSAEQYF
>TRBJ2-7|.|.|13|TRBV4-3
TGCGCCAGCAGCCAAGCGCAGTACTACGAGCAGTACTTC
CASSQAQYYEQYF
>TRBJ1-5|.|TRBD1|15|TRBV28
TGTGCCAGCAGTTTCCCGGACAGGGGCAATCAGCCCCAGCATTTT
CASSFPDRGNQPQHF
>TRBJ2-1|.|.|19|TRBV7-9
TGTGCCAGCAGCGGCCGGGACAATAGACGCTTAAGTTCCTACAATGAGCAGTTCTTC
CASSGRDNRRLSSYNEQFF
>TRBJ2-1|.|TRBD2|18|TRBV28
TGTGCCAGCAGTTTGGACGGGACTAGCGGGAGGGTTGTCGATGAGCAGTTCTTC
CASSLDGTSGRVVDEQFF
>TRBJ2-7|once|.|13|TRBV9
TGTGCCAGCAGCAGAGCCAACTCCTACGAGCAGTACTTC
CASSRANSYEQYF
>TRBJ2-7|once|TRBD2|16|TRBV9
TGTGCCAGCAGCGGAGGCGCGACTAGCGGGACCTACGAGCAGTACTTC
CASSGGATSGTYEQYF
>TRBJ2-3|once|.|13|TRBV6-5
TGTGCCAGCAGTGGTTCTGACACAGATACGCAGTATTTT
CASSGSDTDTQYF
>TRBJ2-3|.|TRBD2|17|TRBV2
TGTGCCAGCAGTGAATGGGAGGCTAGCGGGATCACAGATACGCAGTATTTT
CASSEWEASGITDTQYF